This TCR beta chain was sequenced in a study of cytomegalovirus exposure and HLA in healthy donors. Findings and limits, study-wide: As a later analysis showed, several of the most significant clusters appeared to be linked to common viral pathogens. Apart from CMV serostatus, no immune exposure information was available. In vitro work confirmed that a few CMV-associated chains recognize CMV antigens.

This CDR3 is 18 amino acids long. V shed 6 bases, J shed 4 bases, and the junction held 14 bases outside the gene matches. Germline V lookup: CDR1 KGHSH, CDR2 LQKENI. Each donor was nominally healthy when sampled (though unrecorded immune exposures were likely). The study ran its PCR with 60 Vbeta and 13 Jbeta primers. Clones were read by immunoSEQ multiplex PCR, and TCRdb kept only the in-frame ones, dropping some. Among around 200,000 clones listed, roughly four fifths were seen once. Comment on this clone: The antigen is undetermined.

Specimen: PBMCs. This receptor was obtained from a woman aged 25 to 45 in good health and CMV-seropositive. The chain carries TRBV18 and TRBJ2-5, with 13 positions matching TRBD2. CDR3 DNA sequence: TGTGCCAGCTCGCTAAATCCAGGACTAGCGGGAGTAGGAGAGACCCAGTACTTC. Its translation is CASSLNPGLAGVGETQYF.